These 14 T cell receptor beta chains came from one sample sequenced in a study of blood T cells in healthy people across ages. Then a second PCR, running roughly 7 to 11 cycles, was carried out with a sample-barcoded 5' primer and a J-beta primer mix. TCRdb passed the 5' RACE reads through MiXCR, listing each CDR3 protein once. In the table there are 800,000 to 1,300,000 distinct CDR3 sequences, approximately 25% of which are singletons. This sample also belongs to another study, concerning T cells of mothers and their children.

Input material: blood. The receptors stem from a girl aged 2 to 9 in good health.

The rearrangement links TRBV6-1 to TRBJ2-5; maybe TRBD2 (5 bases). The J call may be incorrect, as the DNA end agrees better with TRBJ2-7. This CDR3 has 12 amino acids. Germline assignment: CDR1 MNHNS and CDR2 SASEGT. Here the CDR3 reads CASQRFPYEQYF. The CDR3 DNA reads as TGTGCCAGCCAGCGGTTCCCCTACGAGCAGTACTTC.

The sample holds a few counts of this clonotype. The chain carries TRBV6-5 and TRBJ1-2, with TRBD1 matching over 7 bases. V lost 5 bases, J lost 8 bases, and 8 bases stayed unmatched. Germline lookup yields CDR1 MNHEY and CDR2 SVGAGI. There are 13 residues in the CDR3. DNA for the CDR3: TGTGCCAGCAGTCGAACAGGGGAACGCGGCTACACCTTC. Translated, it gives CASSRTGERGYTF.

The rearrangement joins TRBV4-1 to TRBJ2-4, with unresolved D. The ends were cut back, 2 bases at V and 5 bases at J, with 4 bases in the middle. Germline V gene sequence: CDR1 MGHRA, CDR2 YSYEKL. CDR3 size: 12 residues. CDR3 in DNA: TGCGCCAGCAGCCAACCTGAAAACATTCAGTACTTC. Encoded protein: CASSQPENIQYF.

The rearrangement links TRBV24-1 to TRBJ2-5; the D gene is possibly TRBD2 (5 bases). Germline loops: CDR1 KGHDR, CDR2 SFDVKD. V lost 4 bases, J lost 3 bases, and 11 bases lay in between. The CDR3 has 14 residues. The CDR3 region has the DNA TGTGCCACCAGTGACGACTTGGAGGAAGAGACCCAGTACTTC. It translates to CATSDDLEEETQYF.

The chain combines TRBV29-1 with TRBJ2-7; D call uncertain. Germline V lookup: CDR1 SQVTM, CDR2 ANQGSEA. The CDR3 runs 12 residues. The V and J ends lost 6 bases and 4 bases respectively, with 13 bases between them. CDR3 in amino acids: CSVGPVGYEQYF. DNA of the CDR3: TGCAGCGTCGGACCGGTCGGTTACGAGCAGTACTTC.

Note on this clonotype: It differs at one base from a far larger clone, so likely a read error. The genes are TRBV7-7 and TRBJ1-3; D remains ambiguous. The CDR3 runs to 13 residues. In germline, CDR1 is SSHAT, CDR2 FNYEAQ (reference sequence). The CDR3 nucleotides read TGTGCTAGCAGCCCGGGATCCGGGCACACCATATATTTT. It translates to CASSPGSGHTIYF.

There are a few counts of this clonotype. The rearrangement links TRBV24-1 to TRBJ2-7, with a weak D call TRBD1 (5 bases). This CDR3 spans 13 amino acids. V dropped 3 bases and J dropped 3 bases, with 8 bases sitting between them. The germline V gene encodes CDR1 KGHDR and CDR2 SFDVKD. The CDR3: CATSDPDNYEQYF. The CDR3 region has the DNA TGTGCCACCAGTGATCCGGACAACTACGAGCAGTACTTC.

V and J are TRBV4-3 and TRBJ2-3; tentative D call: TRBD2 (6 bases). This CDR3 has 15 amino acids. CDR1 and CDR2 from the germline V gene are LGHNA and YSLEER. Trimming removed 0 bases at V and 2 bases at J, with 9 bases between. In DNA, the CDR3 is TGCGCCAGCAGCCAAGAGGGCGGGGACACAGATACGCAGTATTTT. Its protein is CASSQEGGDTDTQYF.

This clonotype was observed a handful of times. The chain is built from TRBV20-1 and TRBJ1-1; a weak D match, TRBD1 (6 bases). Per the germline V gene, CDR1 is DFQATT and CDR2 is SNEGSKA (reference sequence). V lost 3 bases, J lost 4 bases, and 12 bases lay in between. This CDR3 has 13 residues. This CDR3 is CSARGGAGTEAFF. The CDR3 DNA is TGCAGTGCTAGGGGGGGGGCTGGCACTGAAGCTTTCTTT.

This clonotype has only a few counts. The rearrangement links TRBV7-9 to TRBJ1-2; the D is unclear. This CDR3 has 12 residues. Trimming removed 6 bases at V and 6 bases at J, with 11 bases between. Germline V CDR1 and CDR2: SEHNR, FQNEAQ (reference sequence). The CDR3 coding sequence is TGTGCCAGCAGTCCTGTCCAGCATGGCTACACCTTC. It translates to CASSPVQHGYTF. Full variable domain (outside the CDR3, taken from reference TRBV7-9 and TRBJ1-2): DTGVSQNPRHKITKRGQNVTFRCDPISEHNRLYWYRQTLGQGPEFLTYFQNEAQLEKSRLLSDRFSAERPKGSFSTLEIQRTEQGDSAMYLCASSPVQHGYTFGSGTRLTVV.

The genes are TRBV24-1 and TRBJ2-5; the match to TRBD1 covers 8 bases. CDR1 is KGHDR, CDR2 SFDVKD, per germline. V shed 0 bases, J shed 5 bases, and the junction held 13 bases outside the gene matches. The CDR3 consists of 18 residues. The CDR3 reads CATSDLGEVGQGRETQYF. The CDR3 DNA is TGTGCCACCAGTGATTTGGGTGAAGTAGGACAGGGTAGGGAGACCCAGTACTTC.

The chain is built from TRBV7-2 and TRBJ2-5, with TRBD2 matching over 7 bases. The J call may be faulty, since TRBJ2-7 better matches the DNA end. This CDR3 has 16 amino acids. Germline V gene data show CDR1 as SGHTA and CDR2 as FQGNSA. CDR3 sequence (DNA): TGTGCCAGCAGCTCCGGACTAGTACCCATTAAGGGCGAGCAGTACTTC. Translated: CASSSGLVPIKGEQYF.

V is TRBV24-1 and J is TRBJ2-2, with D tentatively TRBD1 (7 bases). V was shortened by 9 bases and J by 5 bases, with 12 bases between the two germline ends. Germline CDR1 reads KGHDR; CDR2 reads SFDVKD. The CDR3 contains 13 residues. CDR3 in amino acids: CATAGQTTGELFF. The CDR3 DNA follows: TGTGCCACCGCGGGACAGACGACCGGGGAGCTGTTTTTT.

This clonotype has only a few counts. CDR3 loop: CAALRAGTLSGYTF. DNA for the CDR3: TGTGCCGCGTTGCGGGCAGGGACGTTGAGTGGCTACACCTTC. The rearrangement joins TRBV6-1 to TRBJ1-2, with D tentatively TRBD1 (5 bases). Germline V gives CDR1 MNHNS, CDR2 SASEGT. Trimming took off 11 bases at V and 7 bases at J, with 23 bases between the two ends. The CDR3 is 14 residues long.